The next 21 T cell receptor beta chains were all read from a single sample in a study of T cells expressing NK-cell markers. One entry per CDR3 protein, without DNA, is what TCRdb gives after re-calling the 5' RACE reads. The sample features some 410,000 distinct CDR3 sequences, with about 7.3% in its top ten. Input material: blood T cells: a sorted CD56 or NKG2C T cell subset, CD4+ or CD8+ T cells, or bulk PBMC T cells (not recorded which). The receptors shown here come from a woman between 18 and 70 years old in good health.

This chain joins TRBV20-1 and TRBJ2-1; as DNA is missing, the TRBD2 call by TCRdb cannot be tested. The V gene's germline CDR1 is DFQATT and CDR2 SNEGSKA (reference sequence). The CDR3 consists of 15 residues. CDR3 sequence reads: CSARGTVSSYNEQFF.

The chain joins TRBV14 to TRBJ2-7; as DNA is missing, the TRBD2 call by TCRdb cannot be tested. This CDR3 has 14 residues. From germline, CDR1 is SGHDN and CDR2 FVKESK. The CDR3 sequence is CASSMQTSYYEQYF. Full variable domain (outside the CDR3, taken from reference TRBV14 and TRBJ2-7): EAGVTQFPSHSVIEKGQTVTLRCDPISGHDNLYWYRRVMGKEIKFLLHFVKESKQDESGMPNNRFLAERTGGTYSTLKVQPAELEDSGVYFCASSMQTSYYEQYFGPGTRLTVT.

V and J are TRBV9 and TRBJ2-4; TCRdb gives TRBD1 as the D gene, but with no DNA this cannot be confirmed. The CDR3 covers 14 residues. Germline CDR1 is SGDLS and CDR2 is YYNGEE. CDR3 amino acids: CASSVADRGSIQYF.

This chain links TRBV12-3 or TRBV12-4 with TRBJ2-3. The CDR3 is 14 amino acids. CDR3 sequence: CASSLSTHTDTQYF.

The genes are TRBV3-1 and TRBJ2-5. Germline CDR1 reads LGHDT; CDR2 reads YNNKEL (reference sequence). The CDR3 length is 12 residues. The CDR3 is CASSQVSATQYF.

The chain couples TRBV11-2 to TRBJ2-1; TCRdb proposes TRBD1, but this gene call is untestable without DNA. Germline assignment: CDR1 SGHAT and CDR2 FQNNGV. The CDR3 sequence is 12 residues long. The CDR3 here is CASSARGGEQFF.

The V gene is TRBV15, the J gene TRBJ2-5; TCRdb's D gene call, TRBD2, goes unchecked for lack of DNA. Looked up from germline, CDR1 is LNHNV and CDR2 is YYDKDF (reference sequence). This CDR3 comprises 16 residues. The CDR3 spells CATSVTSLPYRGTQYF.

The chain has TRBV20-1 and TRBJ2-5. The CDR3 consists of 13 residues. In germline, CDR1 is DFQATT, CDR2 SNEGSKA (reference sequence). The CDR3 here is CSARERFQETQYF.

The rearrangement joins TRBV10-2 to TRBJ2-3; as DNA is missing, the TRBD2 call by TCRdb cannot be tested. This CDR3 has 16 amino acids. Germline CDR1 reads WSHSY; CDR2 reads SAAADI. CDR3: CASSGTSGRITDTQYF.

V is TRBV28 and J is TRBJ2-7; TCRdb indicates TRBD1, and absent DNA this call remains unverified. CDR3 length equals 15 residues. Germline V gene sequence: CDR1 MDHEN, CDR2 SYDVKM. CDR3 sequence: CASRKNKGQVYEQYF.

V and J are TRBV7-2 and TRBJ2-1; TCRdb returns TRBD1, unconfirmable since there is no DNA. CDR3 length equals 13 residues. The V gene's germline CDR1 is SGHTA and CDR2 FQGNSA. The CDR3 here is CASSFIRGNEQFF. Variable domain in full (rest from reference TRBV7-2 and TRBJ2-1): GAGVSQSPSNKVTEKGKDVELRCDPISGHTALYWYRQSLGQGLEFLIYFQGNSAPDKSGLPSDRFSAERTGGSVSTLTIQRTQQEDSAVYLCASSFIRGNEQFFGPGTRLTVL.

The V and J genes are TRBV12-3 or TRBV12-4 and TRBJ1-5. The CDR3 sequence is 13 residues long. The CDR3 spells CASSQNRNQPQHF.

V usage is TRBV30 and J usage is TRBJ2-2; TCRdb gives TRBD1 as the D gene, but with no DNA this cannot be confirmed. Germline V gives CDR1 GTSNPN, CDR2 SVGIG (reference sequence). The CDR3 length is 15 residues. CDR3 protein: CAWSVLTGYTGELFF.

CDR3: CSARAERDTQYF. The V and J genes are TRBV20-1 and TRBJ2-3. The CDR3 extends over 12 amino acids. Germline V gives CDR1 DFQATT, CDR2 SNEGSKA (reference sequence).

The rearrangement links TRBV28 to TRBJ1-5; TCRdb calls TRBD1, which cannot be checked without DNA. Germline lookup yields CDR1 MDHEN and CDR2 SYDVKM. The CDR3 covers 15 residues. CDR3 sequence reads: CASSPAGQSGRPQHF.

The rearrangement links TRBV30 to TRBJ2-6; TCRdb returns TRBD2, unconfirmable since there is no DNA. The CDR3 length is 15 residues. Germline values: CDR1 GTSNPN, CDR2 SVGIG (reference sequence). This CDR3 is CAWSKAPAGANVLTF.

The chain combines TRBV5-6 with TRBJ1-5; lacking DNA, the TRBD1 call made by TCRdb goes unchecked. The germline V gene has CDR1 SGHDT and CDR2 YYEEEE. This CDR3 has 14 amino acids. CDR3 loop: CASSRPGTDQPQHF.

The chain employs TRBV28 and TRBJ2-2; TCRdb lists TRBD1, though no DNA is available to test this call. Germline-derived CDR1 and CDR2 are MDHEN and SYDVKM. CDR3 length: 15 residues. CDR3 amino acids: CASTGTGINTGELFF.

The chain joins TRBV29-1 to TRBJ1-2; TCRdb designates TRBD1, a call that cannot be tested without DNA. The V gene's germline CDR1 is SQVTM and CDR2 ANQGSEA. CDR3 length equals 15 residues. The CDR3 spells CSVGVPGAARYGYTF.

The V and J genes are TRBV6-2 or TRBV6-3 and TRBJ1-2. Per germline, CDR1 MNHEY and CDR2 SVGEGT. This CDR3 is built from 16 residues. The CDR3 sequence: CASLRDSVLPLYGYTF.

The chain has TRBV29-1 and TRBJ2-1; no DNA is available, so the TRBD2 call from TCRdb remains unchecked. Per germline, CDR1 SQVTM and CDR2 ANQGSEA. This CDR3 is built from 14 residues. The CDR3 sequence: CSVTGTSVFNEQFF.